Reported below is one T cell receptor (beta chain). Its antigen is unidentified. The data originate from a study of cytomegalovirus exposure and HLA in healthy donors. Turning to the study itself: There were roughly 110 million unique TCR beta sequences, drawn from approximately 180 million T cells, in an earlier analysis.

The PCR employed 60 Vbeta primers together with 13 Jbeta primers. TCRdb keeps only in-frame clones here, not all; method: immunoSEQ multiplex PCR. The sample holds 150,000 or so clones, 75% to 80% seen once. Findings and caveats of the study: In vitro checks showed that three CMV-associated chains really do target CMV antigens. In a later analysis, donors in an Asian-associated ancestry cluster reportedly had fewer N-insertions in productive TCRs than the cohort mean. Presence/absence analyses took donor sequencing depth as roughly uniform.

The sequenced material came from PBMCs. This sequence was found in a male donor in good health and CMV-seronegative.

CDR3 in amino acids: CASGRGSAEAFF. In DNA form, the CDR3 reads TGTGCCAGCGGTAGGGGTTCTGCTGAAGCTTTCTTT. V is TRBV6-1 and J is TRBJ1-1; TRBD1 is a possible D gene (5 bases). This CDR3 contains 12 residues. CDR1 and CDR2 (germline): MNHNS, SASEGT. Trimming removed 8 bases from V and 6 bases from J, with 13 bases in between.